The 2 T cell receptor beta chains in this list originate from one sample, sequenced in a study of T cells in Graves' hyperthyroidism and ophthalmopathy. TCR beta CDR3 regions were amplified from RNA transcripts. A first-round RT-PCR of the TCR CDR3 used the HTBI primer set. TCRdb analysed the multiplex PCR reads with MiXCR anew, one entry per CDR3 protein. Of approximately 270,000 distinct CDR3 sequences detected, more than 12% appear once; the ten largest clones hold 13%. Sequencing used blood. The receptors originated from a woman aged 40 to 50 with Graves' hyperthyroidism that later progressed to Graves' ophthalmopathy.

This clonotype was seen many times. The chain couples TRBV11-2 to TRBJ1-1; a weak D match, TRBD1 (5 bases). CDR3 length equals 14 residues. Germline V lookup: CDR1 SGHAT, CDR2 FQNNGV. Trimming cost V 1 base and J 6 bases, with 12 bases left between them. This chain's CDR3 is CASSLGFGGAEAFF. The CDR3 coding sequence is TGTGCCAGCAGCTTAGGGTTCGGGGGGGCTGAAGCTTTCTTT.

At least ten counts were recorded for this clonotype. The chain couples TRBV18 to TRBJ2-7; 9 bases are a match to TRBD2. This CDR3 has 16 amino acids. The V segment lost 3 bases and the J segment 4 bases; nucleotides outside the gene matches: 10. CDR1 is KGHSH, CDR2 LQKENI, per germline. The CDR3 spells CASSPRAGGVSYEQYF. CDR3 nucleotide sequence: TGTGCCAGCTCACCTCGAGCGGGAGGCGTCTCATACGAGCAGTACTTC.